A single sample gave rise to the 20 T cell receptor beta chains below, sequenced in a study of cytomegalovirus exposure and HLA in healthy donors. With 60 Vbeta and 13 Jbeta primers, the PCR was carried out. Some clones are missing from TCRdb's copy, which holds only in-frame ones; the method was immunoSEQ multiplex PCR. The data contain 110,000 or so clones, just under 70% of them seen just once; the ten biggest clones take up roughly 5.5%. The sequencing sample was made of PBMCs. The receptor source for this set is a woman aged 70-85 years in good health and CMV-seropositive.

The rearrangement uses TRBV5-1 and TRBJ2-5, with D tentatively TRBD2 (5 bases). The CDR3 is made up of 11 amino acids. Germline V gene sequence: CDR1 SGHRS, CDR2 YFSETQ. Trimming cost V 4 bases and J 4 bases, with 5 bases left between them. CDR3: CASSGLETQYF. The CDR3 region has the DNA TGCGCCAGCAGCGGACTAGAGACCCAGTACTTC.

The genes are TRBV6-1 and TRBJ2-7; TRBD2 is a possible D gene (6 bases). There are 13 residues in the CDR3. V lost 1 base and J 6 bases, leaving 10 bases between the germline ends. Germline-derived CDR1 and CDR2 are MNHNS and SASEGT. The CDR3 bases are TGTGCCAGCAGTGAAGTCTGGGGAGGCGAGCAGTACTTC. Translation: CASSEVWGGEQYF.

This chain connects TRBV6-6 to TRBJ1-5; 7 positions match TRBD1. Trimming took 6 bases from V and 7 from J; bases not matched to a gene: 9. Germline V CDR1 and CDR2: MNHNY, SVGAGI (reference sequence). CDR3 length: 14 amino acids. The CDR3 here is CASSVTGADQPQHF. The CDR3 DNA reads TGTGCCAGCAGCGTAACAGGGGCCGACCAGCCCCAGCATTTT.

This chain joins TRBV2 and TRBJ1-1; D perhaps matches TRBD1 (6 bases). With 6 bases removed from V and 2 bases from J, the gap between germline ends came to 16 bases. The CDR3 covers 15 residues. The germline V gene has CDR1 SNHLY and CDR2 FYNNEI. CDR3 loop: CASSIRNRDNTEAFF. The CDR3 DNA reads TGTGCCAGCAGCATAAGAAACAGGGACAACACTGAAGCTTTCTTT.

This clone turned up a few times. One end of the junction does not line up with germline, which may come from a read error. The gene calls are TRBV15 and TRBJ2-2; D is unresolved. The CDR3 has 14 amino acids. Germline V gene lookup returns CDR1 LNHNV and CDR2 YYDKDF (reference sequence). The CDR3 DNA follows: TGTGCCACCAGAAGAGAGATGGAGACCGGGGAGCTGTTTTTT. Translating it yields CATRREMETGELFF.

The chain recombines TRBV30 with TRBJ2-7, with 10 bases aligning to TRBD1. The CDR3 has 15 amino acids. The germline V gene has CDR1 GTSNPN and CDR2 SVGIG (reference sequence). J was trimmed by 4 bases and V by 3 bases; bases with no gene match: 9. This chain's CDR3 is CAWRQTLDRGYEQYF. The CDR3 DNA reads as TGTGCCTGGAGACAGACCTTGGACAGGGGGTACGAGCAGTACTTC. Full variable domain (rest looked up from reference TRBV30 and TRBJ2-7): SQTIHQWPATLVQPVGSPLSLECTVEGTSNPNLYWYRQAAGRGLQLLFYSVGIGQISSEVPQNLSASRPQDRQFILSSKKLLLSDSGFYLCAWRQTLDRGYEQYFGPGTRLTVT.

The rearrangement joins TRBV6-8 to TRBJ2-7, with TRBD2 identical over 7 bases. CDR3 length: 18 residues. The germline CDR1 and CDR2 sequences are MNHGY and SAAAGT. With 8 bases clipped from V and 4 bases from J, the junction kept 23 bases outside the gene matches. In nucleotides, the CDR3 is TGTGCCAGCTATAGCAATAAATTGACTAGCAGATATTCTTACGAGCAGTACTTC. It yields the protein CASYSNKLTSRYSYEQYF.

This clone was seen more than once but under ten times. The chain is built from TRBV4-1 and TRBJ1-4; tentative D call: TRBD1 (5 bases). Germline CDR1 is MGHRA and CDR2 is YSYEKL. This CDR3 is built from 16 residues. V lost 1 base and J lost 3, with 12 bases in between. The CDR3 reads CASSQVGGAANEKLFF. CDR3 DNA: TGCGCCAGCAGCCAAGTTGGAGGGGCGGCTAATGAAAAACTGTTTTTT.

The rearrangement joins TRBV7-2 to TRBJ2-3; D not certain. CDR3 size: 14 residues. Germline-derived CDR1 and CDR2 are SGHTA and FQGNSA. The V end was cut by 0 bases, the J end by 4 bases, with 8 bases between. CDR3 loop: CASSLAPSPDTQYF. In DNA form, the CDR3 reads TGTGCCAGCAGCTTAGCTCCTTCTCCAGATACGCAGTATTTT.

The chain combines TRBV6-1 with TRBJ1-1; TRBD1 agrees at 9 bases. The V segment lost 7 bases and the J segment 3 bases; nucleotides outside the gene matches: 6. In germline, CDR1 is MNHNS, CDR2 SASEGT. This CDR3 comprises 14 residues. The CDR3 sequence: CASNPGTGYTEAFF. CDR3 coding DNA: TGTGCCAGCAATCCCGGGACAGGGTACACTGAAGCTTTCTTT.

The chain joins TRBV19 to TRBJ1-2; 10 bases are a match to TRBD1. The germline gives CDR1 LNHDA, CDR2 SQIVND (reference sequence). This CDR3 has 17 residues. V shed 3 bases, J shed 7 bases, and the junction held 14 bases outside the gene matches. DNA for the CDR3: TGTGCCAGTAGTATGGGACAGGGGCAAGCTCCCCCGGCTGGCTACACCTTC. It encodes CASSMGQGQAPPAGYTF.

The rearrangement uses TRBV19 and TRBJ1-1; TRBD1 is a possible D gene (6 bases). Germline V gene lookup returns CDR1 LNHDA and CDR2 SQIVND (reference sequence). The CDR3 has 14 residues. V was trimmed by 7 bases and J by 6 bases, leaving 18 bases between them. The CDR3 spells CASNDGGRAAEAFF. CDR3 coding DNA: TGTGCCAGTAACGATGGGGGCAGGGCTGCTGAAGCTTTCTTT. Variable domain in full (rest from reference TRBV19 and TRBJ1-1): DGGITQSPKYLFRKEGQNVTLSCEQNLNHDAMYWYRQDPGQGLRLIYYSQIVNDFQKGDIAEGYSVSREKKESFPLTVTSAQKNPTAFYLCASNDGGRAAEAFFGQGTRLTVV.

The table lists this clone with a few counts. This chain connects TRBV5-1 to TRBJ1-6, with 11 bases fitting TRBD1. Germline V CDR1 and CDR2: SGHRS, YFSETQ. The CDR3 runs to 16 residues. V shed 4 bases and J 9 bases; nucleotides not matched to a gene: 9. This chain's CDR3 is CASSRRTGGASSPLHF. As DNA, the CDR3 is TGCGCCAGCAGCCGTAGGACAGGGGGCGCGAGTTCACCCCTCCACTTT.

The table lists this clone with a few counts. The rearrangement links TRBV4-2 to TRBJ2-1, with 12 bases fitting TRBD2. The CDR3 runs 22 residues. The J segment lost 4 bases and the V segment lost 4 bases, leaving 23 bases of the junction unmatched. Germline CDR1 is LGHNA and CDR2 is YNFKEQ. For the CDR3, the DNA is TGTGCCAGCAGCCGGAAAGGGTCGACTAGCGGGGGCCATCACAGCAATTACAATGAGCAGTTCTTC. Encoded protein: CASSRKGSTSGGHHSNYNEQFF.

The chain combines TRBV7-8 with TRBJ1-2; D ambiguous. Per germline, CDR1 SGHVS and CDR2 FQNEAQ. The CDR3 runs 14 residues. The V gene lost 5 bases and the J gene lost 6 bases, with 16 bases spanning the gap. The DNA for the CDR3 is TGTGCCAGCAGCCCAGGAGAGGGCTTGAATGGCTACACCTTC. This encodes CASSPGEGLNGYTF.

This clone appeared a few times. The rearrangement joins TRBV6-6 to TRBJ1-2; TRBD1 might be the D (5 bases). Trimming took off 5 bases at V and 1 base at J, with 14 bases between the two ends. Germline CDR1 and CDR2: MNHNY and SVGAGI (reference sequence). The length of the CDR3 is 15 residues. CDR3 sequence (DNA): TGTGCCAGCAGTGGACCGACAGAGATTAACTATGGCTACACCTTC. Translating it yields CASSGPTEINYGYTF.

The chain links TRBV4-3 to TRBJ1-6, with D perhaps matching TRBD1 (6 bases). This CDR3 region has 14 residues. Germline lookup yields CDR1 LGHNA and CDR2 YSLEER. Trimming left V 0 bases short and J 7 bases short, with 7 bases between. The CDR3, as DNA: TGCGCCAGCAGCCAAGAAACAGGGAATTCACCCCTCCACTTT. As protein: CASSQETGNSPLHF.

Written as DNA, the CDR3 is TGTGCCATCAATCAGGGATCTGGTGTCACTGAAGCTTTCTTT. It encodes CAINQGSGVTEAFF. V is TRBV10-3 and J is TRBJ1-1, with a weak D call TRBD1 (5 bases). Germline V CDR1 and CDR2: ENHRY, SYGVKD. Trimming stripped 7 bases from V and 4 bases from J, with 16 bases between. The CDR3 extends over 14 amino acids.

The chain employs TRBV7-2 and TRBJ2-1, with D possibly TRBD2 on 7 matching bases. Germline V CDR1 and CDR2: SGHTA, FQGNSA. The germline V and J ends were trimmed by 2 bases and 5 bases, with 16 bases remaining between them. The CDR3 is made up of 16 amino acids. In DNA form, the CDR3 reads TGTGCCAGCAGCTTACTCACGGGGGGCGGCCACAATGAGCAGTTCTTC. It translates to CASSLLTGGGHNEQFF. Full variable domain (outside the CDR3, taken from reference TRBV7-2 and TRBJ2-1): GAGVSQSPSNKVTEKGKDVELRCDPISGHTALYWYRQSLGQGLEFLIYFQGNSAPDKSGLPSDRFSAERTGGSVSTLTIQRTQQEDSAVYLCASSLLTGGGHNEQFFGPGTRLTVL.

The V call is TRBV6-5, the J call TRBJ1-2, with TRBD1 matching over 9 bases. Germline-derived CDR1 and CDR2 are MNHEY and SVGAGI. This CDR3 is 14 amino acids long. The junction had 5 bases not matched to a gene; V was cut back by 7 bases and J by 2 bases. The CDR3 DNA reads TGTGCCAGCACCAGGACAGGGGCGAACTATGGCTACACCTTC. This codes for CASTRTGANYGYTF.